A selection of T cell receptor beta chains follows, all from one sample in a study of vaccination effects on CD4 cells after COVID-19. Data came from immunoSEQ multiplex PCR; TCRdb stores just in-frame clones and leaves some out. The repertoire includes roughly 27,000 clones, about 79% of them detected once, and about 6.3% sits in the top ten. The antigens of these receptors remain unknown. The material was CD4+ T cells from PBMCs cultured with SARS-CoV-2 spike peptides, obtained after COVID-19 vaccination. The source is a human donor who received a COVID-19 vaccine. Some clones in this sample may be carry-over from other donors' samples. Both conserved end residues are part of each CDR3. The D gene is left open where the match is weak. Size values are once, few and many counts, or a class for expanded clones, and some rows have none.

V gene	D gene	clone size	J gene	CDR3 protein	CDR3 DNA
TRBV6-1	TRBD1	.	TRBJ1-6	CASSEVDRGHSPLHF	TGTGCCAGCAGTGAAGTGGACAGGGGGCATTCACCCCTCCACTTT
TRBV18	TRBD2	.	TRBJ2-3	CASSPGAGGQDTQYF	TGTGCCAGCTCACCAGGGGCGGGGGGGCAAGATACGCAGTATTTT
TRBV5-4	.	.	TRBJ1-1	CASSSSIQGNTEAFF	TGTGCCAGCAGCTCTTCCATACAAGGGAACACTGAAGCTTTCTTT
TRBV5-6	.	.	TRBJ2-1	CASTKLEGGEQFF	TGTGCCAGCACAAAGTTGGAGGGAGGTGAGCAGTTCTTC
TRBV5-1	.	medium-sized	TRBJ1-2	CASSLTGVGAGYTF	TGCGCCAGCAGCTTGACTGGGGTTGGGGCTGGCTACACCTTC
TRBV2	TRBD1	.	TRBJ1-6	CASTQGAGNSPLHF	TGTGCCAGCACCCAGGGGGCTGGTAATTCACCCCTCCACTTT
TRBV4-1	.	.	TRBJ1-2	CASSQDTHSTYGYTF	TGCGCCAGCAGCCAAGATACCCATTCCACCTATGGCTACACCTTC
TRBV10-2	TRBD1	.	TRBJ1-6	CASRTGQVNSPLHF	TGCGCCAGCCGAACGGGACAGGTTAATTCACCCCTCCACTTT
TRBV12-3/TRBV12-4	.	few	TRBJ1-1	CASSSHREAFF	TGTGCCAGCAGTTCCCACAGGGAAGCTTTCTTT
TRBV6-5	.	.	TRBJ1-2	CANGRGFVGYTF	TGTGCCAACGGACGGGGGTTTGTGGGGTACACCTTC
TRBV7-3	TRBD1	.	TRBJ2-5	CASSLGQGETQYF	TGTGCCAGCAGCTTAGGACAGGGGGAGACCCAGTACTTC
TRBV18	.	.	TRBJ1-4	CASTRNLLGGEEKLFF	TGTGCCAGCACAAGGAACCTACTGGGGGGTGAAGAAAAACTGTTTTTT
TRBV5-4	.	.	TRBJ1-1	CASSLDRANTEAFF	TGTGCCAGCAGCTTGGACAGGGCGAACACTGAAGCTTTCTTT